This T cell receptor beta chain emerged from a study of blood T cell repertoires in COVID-19. Participants, roughly 18 to 89 years old, spanned 24 US areas. Cohorts were based on clinical histories the participants reported. Original processing notes: Reference gene primer amplification yielded estimated nucleated cell counts. This table comes from immunoSEQ multiplex PCR, and its TCRdb copy is limited to in-frame clones, with some not included. Clone size and V and J calls were adopted from that table, with D and trimming inferred from the DNA. The sample holds 150,000 to 250,000 clones; about 86% are singletons and the top ten take 7% to 9%. This clone was seen only a few times. The specimen sequenced was PBMCs or T cells enriched from blood (not recorded which). The clonotype originates from a middle-aged man who had recovered from COVID-19.

The CDR3, as DNA: TGTGCCAGCAGCACAGGGCCCGCGAACACCGGGGAGCTGTTTTTT. Translated: CASSTGPANTGELFF. The gene calls are TRBV7-2 and TRBJ2-2; D is perhaps TRBD1 (6 bases). The CDR3 contains 15 residues. Germline V gene lookup returns CDR1 SGHTA and CDR2 FQGNSA. Trimming pared 5 bases from V and 0 bases from J, leaving 10 bases between.